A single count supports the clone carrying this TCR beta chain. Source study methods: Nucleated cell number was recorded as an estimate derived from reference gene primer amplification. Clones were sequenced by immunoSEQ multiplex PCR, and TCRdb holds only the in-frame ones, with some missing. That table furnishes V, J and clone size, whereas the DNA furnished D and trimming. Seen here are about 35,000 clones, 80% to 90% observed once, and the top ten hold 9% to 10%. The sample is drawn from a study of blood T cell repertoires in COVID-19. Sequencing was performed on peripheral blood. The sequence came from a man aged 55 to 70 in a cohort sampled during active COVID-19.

CDR3 DNA: TGTGCCAGTAGCCCAGGGTTAACGAGTTCACCCCTCCACTTT. Its protein product is CASSPGLTSSPLHF. This chain links TRBV19 with TRBJ1-6; TRBD1 might be the D (5 bases). The ends were cut back, 6 bases at V and 9 bases at J, with 15 bases in the middle. This CDR3 comprises 14 residues. Germline-derived CDR1 and CDR2 are LNHDA and SQIVND (reference sequence).